This TCR beta chain was captured by sequencing in a study of T cells after yellow fever vaccination. Study-level information: SMART-Seq v4 Ultra Low Input prepared the low-cell-number fractions.

TCRdb reanalysed the 5' RACE reads using MiXCR and keeps one entry per CDR3 protein. The sample holds fewer than 150,000 distinct CDR3 sequences, 5.5% to 8% seen once. The study's findings and limits: Though weaker, the secondary response peaked faster, on day 5 versus 15. Re-detected after boosting: most primary clones, around 96% of CD4 and under 90% of CD8. Abundant clonotypes from the bulk population could have been carried over as contaminants into FACS-sorted repertoires.

Trimming took 2 bases from V and 5 from J, leaving 18 bases between them. This CDR3 spans 15 amino acids. CDR1 and CDR2 from the germline V gene are GTSNPN and SVGIG (reference sequence). This clonotype was detected ten times or more. The antigen is unknown. This receptor was obtained from a man aged 18 to 35 who received the YFV17D yellow fever vaccine. This specimen consisted of CD4+ T cells sorted from PBMCs, obtained approximately 47 days after the first yellow fever vaccination. The chain is built from TRBV30 and TRBJ1-1; weak D call: TRBD1 (5 bases). Here the CDR3 reads CAWSLPSGGWTEAFF. The CDR3 coding sequence is TGTGCCTGGAGTTTACCCTCTGGGGGATGGACTGAAGCTTTCTTT.